Shown below are 8 T cell receptor beta chains from a single sample sequenced in a study of cytomegalovirus exposure and HLA in healthy donors. The PCR ran on 60 Vbeta and 13 Jbeta primers. TCRdb's copy holds only in-frame clones and misses some; the assay was immunoSEQ multiplex PCR. The data hold 150,000 to 200,000 clones, with 62% observed a single time. Sequenced sample: PBMCs. The receptor set was obtained from a man in his forties in good health and CMV-seronegative.

V and J are TRBV5-1 and TRBJ2-5, with TRBD2 matching over 8 bases. CDR1 and CDR2 (germline): SGHRS, YFSETQ. V gave up 7 bases and J gave up 4 bases; unmatched junction bases: 12. This CDR3 contains 15 residues. The CDR3: CASGLSGGLLETQYF. CDR3 DNA: TGCGCCAGCGGATTGAGCGGGGGACTATTAGAGACCCAGTACTTC.

This chain connects TRBV18 to TRBJ1-1; D gene ambiguous. Germline lookup yields CDR1 KGHSH and CDR2 LQKENI. V lost 0 bases, J lost 6 bases, and 17 bases lay in between. CDR3 size: 16 residues. This CDR3 is CASSPPVAGQSAEAFF. CDR3 nucleotides: TGTGCCAGCTCACCACCGGTGGCGGGTCAATCCGCTGAAGCTTTCTTT.

The V gene is TRBV25-1, the J gene TRBJ1-3; 8 bases align to TRBD1. The CDR3 consists of 16 residues. Per the germline V gene, CDR1 is MGHDK and CDR2 is SYGVNS. V dropped 1 base and J dropped 4; count of bases not matched to a gene: 6. The CDR3 spells CASSEFSGGAGNTIYF. The CDR3, as DNA: TGTGCCAGCAGTGAATTTTCAGGGGGCGCCGGAAACACCATATATTTT.

The genes are TRBV7-3 and TRBJ2-1; 9 bases agree with TRBD2. With 8 bases clipped from V and 9 bases from J, the junction kept 8 bases outside the gene matches. Looked up from germline, CDR1 is SGHTA and CDR2 is FQGTGA. The CDR3 runs 13 residues. CDR3 protein: CASGVAGASEQFF. For the CDR3, the DNA is TGTGCCAGCGGGGTAGCGGGAGCTTCTGAGCAGTTCTTC.

Notes on this clone: Within the sample, other DNA sequences also encode this same CDR3. The gene calls are TRBV5-4 and TRBJ2-7; 7 positions match TRBD1. Trimming cost V 0 bases and J 4 bases; bases outside gene matches: 7. The CDR3 has 15 residues. Germline V gene lookup returns CDR1 SGHNT and CDR2 YYREEE (reference sequence). In DNA, the CDR3 is TGTGCCAGCAGCTTGGGCCCCGGACAGGCGTACGAGCAGTACTTC. It is translated as CASSLGPGQAYEQYF.

The rearrangement uses TRBV6-1 and TRBJ2-2, with D possibly being TRBD1 (6 bases). CDR3 length: 13 amino acids. The germline CDR1 and CDR2 sequences are MNHNS and SASEGT. V was cut by 6 bases and J by 5 bases, with 10 bases left in between. Written as DNA, the CDR3 is TGTGCCAGCAGGGAGCAGGGGACCGGGGAGCTGTTTTTT. This sequence encodes CASREQGTGELFF.

With respect to this clone: A read error may account for a junction end that differs from germline. The rearrangement uses TRBV10-2 and TRBJ1-2; no reliable D call. CDR1 WSHSY and CDR2 SAAADI come from the germline V gene. CDR3 length: 16 amino acids. CDR3 sequence reads: CASSERVNLANSGYTF. CDR3 in DNA: TGCGCCAGCAGTGAAAGGGTGAACCTAGCTAACTCTGGCTACACCTTC.

The genes are TRBV7-8 and TRBJ2-2; 8 positions agree with TRBD1. Germline CDR1 SGHVS, CDR2 FQNEAQ. Unmatched junction bases numbered 3, after V lost 1 base and J lost 5 bases. The CDR3 spans 15 residues. CDR3 region: CASSLVQGGTGELFF. CDR3 bases: TGTGCCAGCAGCTTAGTACAGGGGGGTACCGGGGAGCTGTTTTTT.